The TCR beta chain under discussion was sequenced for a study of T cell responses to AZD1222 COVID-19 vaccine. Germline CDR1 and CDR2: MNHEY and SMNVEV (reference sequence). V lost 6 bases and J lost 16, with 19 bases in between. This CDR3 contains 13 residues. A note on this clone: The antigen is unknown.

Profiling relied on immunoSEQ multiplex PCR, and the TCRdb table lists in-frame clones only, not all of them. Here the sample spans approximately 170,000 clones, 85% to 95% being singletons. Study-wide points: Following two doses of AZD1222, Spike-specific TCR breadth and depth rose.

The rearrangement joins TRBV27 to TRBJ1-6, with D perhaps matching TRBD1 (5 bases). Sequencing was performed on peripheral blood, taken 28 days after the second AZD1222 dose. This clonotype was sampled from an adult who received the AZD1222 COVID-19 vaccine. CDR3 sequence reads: CASSRTGTLELHF. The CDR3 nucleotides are TGTGCCAGCAGCCGAACCGGGACTTTGGAGCTCCACTTT.